This T cell receptor (beta chain) was documented in a study of PD-1 blockade in classical Hodgkin lymphoma. Study conclusions and caveats: When set against healthy donors, newly diagnosed patients were reported to show lower baseline TCR diversity. What drove the repertoire differences, possibly disease activity or prior therapy, has not been defined. By C4D1, diversity of CD4+ TCRs had risen significantly, whereas that of CD8+ TCRs had not.

The CDR3 length is 14 residues. The V gene lost 8 bases and the J gene lost 3 bases, with 14 bases spanning the gap. Germline-derived CDR1 and CDR2 are SGHTA and FQGNSA. On this clone itself: What it recognizes is unknown.

Assay used: immunoSEQ multiplex PCR; TCRdb lists only in-frame clones, some missing. Found here are about 30,000 clones, 71% of them singletons; the top ten hold 3% to 4%. Every patient experienced relapse after autologous stem cell transplantation, and brentuximab vedotin exposure varied. This specimen was peripheral blood mononuclear cells (PBMCs), taken before the second cycle of nivolumab. This sequence originates from a human donor with classical Hodgkin lymphoma. The V call is TRBV7-2, the J call TRBJ1-5; D possibly corresponds to TRBD1 (6 bases). The CDR3 is CASALQGDNQPQHF. In nucleotides, the CDR3 is TGTGCCAGCGCGCTACAGGGAGACAATCAGCCCCAGCATTTT.